This TCR beta chain comes out of a study of cytomegalovirus exposure and HLA in healthy donors. V dropped 5 bases and J dropped 0; count of bases not matched to a gene: 4. This CDR3 comprises 15 residues. Germline V gene data show CDR1 as MNHNS and CDR2 as SASEGT. The PCR made use of 60 Vbeta and 13 Jbeta primers. Using immunoSEQ multiplex PCR, the repertoire was profiled, and TCRdb retains in-frame clones only, with some absent. The sample lists around 72,000 clones, 66% occurring once. This clone was picked up a small number of times. Its target is unknown. Points from the study as a whole: An analysis was carried out later, and it reportedly showed fewer N-insertions in an Asian-associated ancestry cluster than the approximately 710-donor mean. A later look showed TCR association rates differing by HLA locus, highest for DRB1 and lowest for HLA-C.

The sequence was obtained from a man between 35 and 55 years old in good health and CMV-seropositive. Sequencing was carried out using PBMCs. The chain recombines TRBV6-1 with TRBJ1-5; TRBD1 aligns across 7 bases. CDR3 protein: CASSPDRYSNQPQHF. Here the CDR3 DNA reads TGTGCCAGCAGTCCGGACAGGTATAGCAATCAGCCCCAGCATTTT.